A single sample gave rise to the 29 T cell receptor beta chains below, sequenced in a study of blood T cell repertoires in COVID-19. The table came from immunoSEQ multiplex PCR; TCRdb's copy has only in-frame clones and leaves some out. Among under 200,000 clones listed, 79% were seen once. The sequencing input was peripheral blood. Receptors originate from a woman in her thirties or forties with COVID-19, enrolled during active disease.

This sequence joins TRBV11-1 and TRBJ2-7, with 11 bases that match TRBD1. CDR3 length: 15 amino acids. Per germline, CDR1 SGHAT and CDR2 FQDESV (reference sequence). With V trimmed by 4 bases and J by 3 bases, 5 bases remained unmatched. The CDR3 here is CASSSRDRGVYEQYF. The DNA of the CDR3 is TGTGCCAGCAGCTCCCGGGACAGGGGGGTCTACGAGCAGTACTTC.

The V gene is TRBV6-5, the J gene TRBJ1-4; no clear D. Trimming shortened V by 8 bases and J by 5 bases, and 12 bases separated the two germline ends. CDR1 and CDR2 (germline): MNHEY, SVGAGI. The CDR3 is 13 residues long. The CDR3 reads CASRRNGNEKLFF. CDR3 in DNA: TGTGCCAGCCGTAGAAACGGGAATGAAAAACTGTTTTTT.

The V and J genes are TRBV10-3 and TRBJ2-1; D is possibly TRBD2 (6 bases). Germline V gene lookup returns CDR1 ENHRY and CDR2 SYGVKD. The CDR3 runs to 15 residues. With 10 bases removed from V and 6 bases from J, the gap between germline ends came to 22 bases. The DNA of the CDR3 is TGTGCCACCTACCCCTCACAGCGGGTAAGCAATGAGCAGTTCTTC. It is translated as CATYPSQRVSNEQFF.

In its sample, this clone was seen once. This rearrangement joins TRBV5-4 to TRBJ1-2, with a possible D match to TRBD1 (5 bases). V lost 0 bases to trimming and J lost 3 bases, with 9 bases between them. The CDR3 has 14 amino acids. The germline V gene has CDR1 SGHNT and CDR2 YYREEE (reference sequence). The CDR3 DNA reads TGTGCCAGCAGCTTGGGGGGGGTTGACTATGGCTACACCTTC. As protein: CASSLGGVDYGYTF.

The V and J genes are TRBV30 and TRBJ1-4; TRBD1 aligns across 7 bases. Germline values: CDR1 GTSNPN, CDR2 SVGIG (reference sequence). The CDR3 covers 13 residues. V shed 5 bases and J 8 bases; nucleotides not matched to a gene: 8. In nucleotides, the CDR3 is TGTGCCTGGTGCCCAGGGGGGCGCGAAAAACTGTTTTTT. This gives the protein CAWCPGGREKLFF.

The chain carries TRBV4-3 and TRBJ1-2; 12 bases fit TRBD1. Trimming cost V 2 bases and J 3 bases; bases outside gene matches: 4. The germline CDR1 and CDR2 sequences are LGHNA and YSLEER. This CDR3 is 16 amino acids long. CDR3 DNA sequence: TGCGCCAGCAGCCAAAGGGACAGGGGGCGGGACTATGGCTACACCTTC. Translation: CASSQRDRGRDYGYTF.

This rearrangement joins TRBV5-6 to TRBJ2-2, with 7 bases fitting TRBD1. The V gene's germline CDR1 is SGHDT and CDR2 YYEEEE. The V and J ends lost 0 bases and 6 bases, in that order; junction bases with no gene match: 2. The CDR3 runs to 14 residues. CDR3 in DNA: TGTGCCAGCAGCTTGGACCAGGGGGCCGGGGAGCTGTTTTTT. This encodes CASSLDQGAGELFF.

V and J are TRBV29-1 and TRBJ2-5, with D possibly matching TRBD1 (6 bases). Deletions cut 6 bases from V and 7 bases from J, with 15 bases between. The CDR3 extends over 12 amino acids. CDR1 and CDR2 from the germline V gene are SQVTM and ANQGSEA. DNA of the CDR3: TGCAGCGTCCACCGACAGGACGGGACCCAGTACTTC. This gives the protein CSVHRQDGTQYF. Full variable domain (missing parts from reference TRBV29-1 and TRBJ2-5): SAVISQKPSRDICQRGTSLTIQCQVDSQVTMMFWYRQQPGQSLTLIATANQGSEATYESGFVIDKFPISRPNLTFSTLTVSNMSPEDSSIYLCSVHRQDGTQYFGPGTRLLVL.

The gene calls are TRBV2 and TRBJ1-2; no definite D call. This CDR3 is built from 13 residues. V lost 8 bases and J lost 8, with 18 bases in between. Germline V gene sequence: CDR1 SNHLY, CDR2 FYNNEI. The CDR3 DNA follows: TGTGCCAGCCTCGGAGCTTCTCTGGAAGGCTACACCTTC. Protein sequence: CASLGASLEGYTF.

This clone has only a few counts. J is TRBJ1-1 and V is TRBV18; the D is unclear. The CDR3 has 14 amino acids. The V gene lost 3 bases and the J gene lost 6 bases, with 14 bases spanning the gap. CDR1 is KGHSH, CDR2 LQKENI, per germline. CDR3 sequence (DNA): TGTGCCAGCTCACCCATCAAATTCGGGGCTGAAGCTTTCTTT. Residues: CASSPIKFGAEAFF. The full variable domain, in which reference TRBV18 and TRBJ1-1 provide the parts outside the CDR3, is NAGVMQNPRHLVRRRGQEARLRCSPMKGHSHVYWYRQLPEEGLKFMVYLQKENIIDESGMPKERFSAEFPKEGPSILRIQQVVRGDSAAYFCASSPIKFGAEAFFGQGTRLTVV.

V usage is TRBV6-5 and J usage is TRBJ2-7; TRBD1 aligns across 9 bases. CDR3 length: 13 residues. Per germline, CDR1 MNHEY and CDR2 SVGAGI. V was clipped by 7 bases and J by 5 bases; unmatched bases: 6. The CDR3 loop reads CASTRDRANEQYF. The CDR3 DNA is TGTGCCAGCACCCGGGACAGGGCTAACGAGCAGTACTTC.

The chain recombines TRBV27 with TRBJ2-3; D possibly corresponds to TRBD2 (5 bases). The CDR3 is 15 residues long. Trimming cost V 3 bases and J 0 bases, with 10 bases left between them. Germline CDR1 and CDR2: MNHEY and SMNVEV (reference sequence). The CDR3 reads CASSLGGLSTDTQYF. Here the CDR3 DNA reads TGTGCCAGCAGTTTGGGCGGACTCAGCACAGATACGCAGTATTTT.

V usage is TRBV18 and J usage is TRBJ2-1, with D perhaps matching TRBD2 (6 bases). The germline V gene has CDR1 KGHSH and CDR2 LQKENI. The CDR3 sequence is 16 residues long. Trimming shortened V by 3 bases and J by 4 bases, and 16 bases separated the two germline ends. This CDR3 is CASSPLMGLDYNEQFF. CDR3 DNA sequence: TGTGCCAGCTCACCCCTTATGGGACTTGATTACAATGAGCAGTTCTTC.

V is TRBV18 and J is TRBJ2-5; D possibly corresponds to TRBD1 (6 bases). Germline V gene data show CDR1 as KGHSH and CDR2 as LQKENI. The CDR3 sequence is 17 residues long. V lost 2 bases and J lost 5, with 21 bases in between. The CDR3 sequence: CASSPIRGQGRGETQYF. Here the CDR3 DNA reads TGTGCCAGCTCACCAATTCGGGGCCAGGGGCGAGGGGAGACCCAGTACTTC.

V is TRBV10-3 and J is TRBJ1-1; no clear D gene. V gave up 10 bases and J gave up 7 bases, with 13 bases separating them. Germline V gene lookup returns CDR1 ENHRY and CDR2 SYGVKD. The CDR3 consists of 11 residues. The CDR3 DNA follows: TGTGCCACCAAATTTCAACTTGAAGCTTTCTTT. Its translation: CATKFQLEAFF.

The chain uses TRBV5-4 and TRBJ2-7; D may be TRBD1 (6 bases). The CDR3 totals 15 residues. The V gene's germline CDR1 is SGHNT and CDR2 YYREEE (reference sequence). V lost 0 bases and J lost 2, with 12 bases in between. DNA of the CDR3: TGTGCCAGCAGCTTGGGCCAGGGGCACACCTACGAGCAGTACTTC. This gives the protein CASSLGQGHTYEQYF.

This clone came up once. The chain links TRBV9 to TRBJ1-6; D possibly corresponds to TRBD1 (5 bases). V was clipped by 6 bases and J by 0 bases, with 10 bases between them. The germline V gene has CDR1 SGDLS and CDR2 YYNGEE. The CDR3 has 15 amino acids. The DNA of the CDR3 is TGTGCCAGCACTCCGGGGGGCTCCTATAATTCACCCCTCCACTTT. It translates to CASTPGGSYNSPLHF.

CDR3 nucleotides: TGTGCCAGCAGTGTGGGCCTGACAGATACGCAGTATTTT. Protein product: CASSVGLTDTQYF. The chain is built from TRBV2 and TRBJ2-3; no definite D call. Looked up from germline, CDR1 is SNHLY and CDR2 is FYNNEI. V dropped 4 bases and J dropped 3 bases, with 8 bases sitting between them. The length of the CDR3 is 13 residues. Drawing the rest from reference TRBV2 and TRBJ2-3, the complete variable domain is EPEVTQTPSHQVTQMGQEVILRCVPISNHLYFYWYRQILGQKVEFLVSFYNNEISEKSEIFDDQFSVERPDGSNFTLKIRSTKLEDSAMYFCASSVGLTDTQYFGPGTRLTVL.

The chain uses TRBV15 and TRBJ2-5; no clear D gene. V was trimmed by 0 bases and J by 0 bases, leaving 5 bases between them. The CDR3 has 14 residues. Per germline, CDR1 LNHNV and CDR2 YYDKDF (reference sequence). CDR3 loop: CATSRDRNQETQYF. The CDR3 DNA reads as TGTGCCACCAGCAGAGACAGAAACCAAGAGACCCAGTACTTC. The full variable domain, with the rest looked up from reference TRBV15 and TRBJ2-5, is DAMVIQNPRYQVTQFGKPVTLSCSQTLNHNVMYWYQQKSSQAPKLLFHYYDKDFNNEADTPDNFQSRRPNTSFCFLDIRSPGLGDTAMYLCATSRDRNQETQYFGPGTRLLVL.

The rearrangement uses TRBV18 and TRBJ2-7; D gene unclear. From germline, CDR1 is KGHSH and CDR2 LQKENI. The CDR3 sequence is 16 residues long. Between the trimmed V and J ends, which lost 0 bases and 2 bases, there was a span of 14 bases. CDR3 amino acids: CASSPPSSSDTYEQYF. In DNA form, the CDR3 reads TGTGCCAGCTCACCACCGAGTTCATCTGATACCTACGAGCAGTACTTC.

The chain employs TRBV4-3 and TRBJ2-1; possibly TRBD1 for D (5 bases). The V end lost 0 bases, the J end lost 4 bases, and 13 bases lay between the germline ends. Germline CDR1 and CDR2: LGHNA and YSLEER. CDR3 length equals 16 residues. CDR3 in amino acids: CASSQESRTLYNEQFF. The CDR3, as DNA: TGCGCCAGCAGCCAAGAGTCAAGGACACTGTACAATGAGCAGTTCTTC.

The chain recombines TRBV6-5 with TRBJ1-2; 7 nucleotides agree with TRBD1. CDR1 and CDR2 (germline): MNHEY, SVGAGI. V was clipped by 6 bases and J by 3 bases; unmatched bases: 10. The CDR3 runs 15 residues. CDR3 sequence: CASSSADRDYYGYTF. Here the CDR3 DNA reads TGTGCCAGCAGCTCTGCCGACAGGGATTACTATGGCTACACCTTC.

The chain combines TRBV7-2 with TRBJ2-7, with D possibly matching TRBD2 (6 bases). CDR3 length: 13 amino acids. Germline assignment: CDR1 SGHTA and CDR2 FQGNSA. V lost 2 bases and J 6 bases, leaving 11 bases between the germline ends. CDR3 loop: CASSLRGIGEQYF. CDR3 DNA: TGTGCCAGCAGCTTACGGGGGATCGGCGAGCAGTACTTC.

The V call is TRBV18, the J call TRBJ2-5; TRBD1 matches 7 bases. V dropped 3 bases and J dropped 5; count of bases not matched to a gene: 9. The CDR3 contains 15 residues. Germline V gene data show CDR1 as KGHSH and CDR2 as LQKENI. CDR3 DNA: TGTGCCAGCTCACCCGCCCGACAGGGTGGGGAGACCCAGTACTTC. Translated, it gives CASSPARQGGETQYF.

The genes are TRBV29-1 and TRBJ2-5; 8 bases match TRBD2. Germline-derived CDR1 and CDR2 are SQVTM and ANQGSEA. V gave up 6 bases and J gave up 7 bases; unmatched junction bases: 13. The CDR3 is 14 residues long. CDR3 protein: CSVAQRGGRATQYF. CDR3 DNA: TGCAGCGTCGCCCAACGGGGGGGCCGAGCGACCCAGTACTTC.

V is TRBV29-1 and J is TRBJ2-6, with D possibly TRBD1 on 5 matching bases. Trimming took 8 bases from V and 4 from J, leaving 15 bases between them. The CDR3 sequence is 14 residues long. Germline-derived CDR1 and CDR2 are SQVTM and ANQGSEA. The CDR3 nucleotides read TGCAGCACATCCTCAGGGCAGGGGGCCAACGTCCTGACTTTC. Protein product: CSTSSGQGANVLTF.

The chain is built from TRBV11-2 and TRBJ1-1; 10 bases align to TRBD1. The junction had 5 bases not matched to a gene; V was cut back by 3 bases and J by 4 bases. This CDR3 contains 15 residues. Germline CDR1 SGHAT, CDR2 FQNNGV. DNA for the CDR3: TGTGCCAGCAGCTTCGGGGGGACAGGGGTCACTGAAGCTTTCTTT. Translating it yields CASSFGGTGVTEAFF.

J is TRBJ2-1 and V is TRBV27; 10 bases match TRBD2. V lost 8 bases, J lost 5 bases, and 9 bases stayed unmatched. Per germline, CDR1 MNHEY and CDR2 SMNVEV (reference sequence). This CDR3 comprises 15 residues. The CDR3 region is CASREASGGDNEQFF. The DNA for the CDR3 is TGTGCCAGCCGAGAGGCTAGCGGGGGAGACAATGAGCAGTTCTTC.

V gene TRBV12-3 or TRBV12-4 combines with J gene TRBJ2-1, with TRBD1 identical over 7 bases. V shed 4 bases, J shed 4 bases, and the junction held 1 base outside the gene matches. The length of the CDR3 is 13 residues. CDR3 in amino acids: CASSWDRYNEQFF. CDR3 nucleotide sequence: TGTGCCAGCAGTTGGGACAGATACAATGAGCAGTTCTTC.